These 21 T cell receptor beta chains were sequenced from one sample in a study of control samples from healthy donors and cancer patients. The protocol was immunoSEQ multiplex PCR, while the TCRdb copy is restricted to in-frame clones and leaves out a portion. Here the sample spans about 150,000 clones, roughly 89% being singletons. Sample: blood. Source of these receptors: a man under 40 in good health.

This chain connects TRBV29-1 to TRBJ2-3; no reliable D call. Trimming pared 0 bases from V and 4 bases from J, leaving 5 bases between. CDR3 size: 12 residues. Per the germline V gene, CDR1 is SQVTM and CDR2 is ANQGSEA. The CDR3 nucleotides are TGCAGCGTTGAAGATAAGTCAGATACGCAGTATTTT. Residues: CSVEDKSDTQYF.

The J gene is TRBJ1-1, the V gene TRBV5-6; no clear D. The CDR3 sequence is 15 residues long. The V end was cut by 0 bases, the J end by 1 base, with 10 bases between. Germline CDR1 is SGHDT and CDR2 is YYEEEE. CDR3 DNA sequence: TGTGCCAGCAGCTTGGGCCAGGCTAAGAACACTGAAGCTTTCTTT. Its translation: CASSLGQAKNTEAFF.

This CDR3 reads CASSRTQNSYNEQFF. The CDR3 DNA reads TGTGCCAGCAGCCGGACTCAGAACTCCTACAATGAGCAGTTCTTC. The chain couples TRBV7-6 to TRBJ2-1, with D maybe TRBD2 (5 bases). Germline V gives CDR1 SGHVS, CDR2 FNYEAQ. Between the trimmed V and J ends, which lost 5 bases and 0 bases, there was a span of 11 bases. The CDR3 is 15 amino acids.

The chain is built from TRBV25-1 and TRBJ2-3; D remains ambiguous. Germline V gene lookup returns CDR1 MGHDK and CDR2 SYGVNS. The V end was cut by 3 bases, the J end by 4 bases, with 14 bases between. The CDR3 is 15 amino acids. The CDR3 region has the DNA TGTGCCAGCAGTGAGGCCGCTTATTGGGCAGATACGCAGTATTTT. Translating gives CASSEAAYWADTQYF. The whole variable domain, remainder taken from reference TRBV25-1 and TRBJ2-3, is EADIYQTPRYLVIGTGKKITLECSQTMGHDKMYWYQQDPGMELHLIHYSYGVNSTEKGDLSSESTVSRIRTEHFPLTLESARPSHTSQYLCASSEAAYWADTQYFGPGTRLTVL.

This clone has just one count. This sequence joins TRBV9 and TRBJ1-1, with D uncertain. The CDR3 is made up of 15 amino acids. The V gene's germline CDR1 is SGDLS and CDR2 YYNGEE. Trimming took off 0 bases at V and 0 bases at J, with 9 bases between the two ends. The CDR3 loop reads CASSVGNSLNTEAFF. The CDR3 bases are TGTGCCAGCAGCGTAGGTAACAGTTTGAACACTGAAGCTTTCTTT.

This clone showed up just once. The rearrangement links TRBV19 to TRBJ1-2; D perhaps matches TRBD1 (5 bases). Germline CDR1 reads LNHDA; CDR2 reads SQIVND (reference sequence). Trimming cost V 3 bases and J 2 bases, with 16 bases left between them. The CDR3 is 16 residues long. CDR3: CASSMTVRGRNYGYTF. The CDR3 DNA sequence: TGTGCCAGTAGTATGACTGTGCGGGGCCGAAACTATGGCTACACCTTC. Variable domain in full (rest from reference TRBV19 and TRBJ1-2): DGGITQSPKYLFRKEGQNVTLSCEQNLNHDAMYWYRQDPGQGLRLIYYSQIVNDFQKGDIAEGYSVSREKKESFPLTVTSAQKNPTAFYLCASSMTVRGRNYGYTFGSGTRLTVV.

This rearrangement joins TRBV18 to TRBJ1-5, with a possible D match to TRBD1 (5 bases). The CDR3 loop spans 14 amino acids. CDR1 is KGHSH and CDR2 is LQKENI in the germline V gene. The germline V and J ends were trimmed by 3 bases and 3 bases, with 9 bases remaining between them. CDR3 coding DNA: TGTGCCAGCTCACCGTTGGACACCAATCAGCCCCAGCATTTT. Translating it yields CASSPLDTNQPQHF.

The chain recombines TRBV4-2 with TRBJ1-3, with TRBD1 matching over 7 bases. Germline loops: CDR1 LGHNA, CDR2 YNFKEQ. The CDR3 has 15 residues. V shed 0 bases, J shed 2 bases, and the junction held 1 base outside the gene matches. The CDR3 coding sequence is TGTGCCAGCAGCCAAGAAACAGGGGCTGGAAACACCATATATTTT. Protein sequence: CASSQETGAGNTIYF.

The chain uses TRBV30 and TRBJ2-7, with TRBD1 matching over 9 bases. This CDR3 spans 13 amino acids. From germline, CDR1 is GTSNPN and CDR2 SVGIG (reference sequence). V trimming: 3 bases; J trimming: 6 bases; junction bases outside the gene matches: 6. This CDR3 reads CAWRLGQGGEQYF. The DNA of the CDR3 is TGTGCCTGGAGATTGGGACAGGGAGGCGAGCAGTACTTC.

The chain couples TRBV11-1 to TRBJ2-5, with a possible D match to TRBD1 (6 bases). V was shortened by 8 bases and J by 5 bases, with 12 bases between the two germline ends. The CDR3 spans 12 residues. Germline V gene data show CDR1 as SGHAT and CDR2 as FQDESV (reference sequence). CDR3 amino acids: CASGDKEETQYF. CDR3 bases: TGTGCCAGCGGGGACAAGGAGGAGACCCAGTACTTC.

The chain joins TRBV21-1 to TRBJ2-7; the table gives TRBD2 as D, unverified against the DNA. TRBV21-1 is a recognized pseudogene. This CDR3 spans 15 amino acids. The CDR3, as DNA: TGTGCCACCACCGCGCCTAGCGGGAGGTGCCCGTCTGAGTACTTC. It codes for CATTAPSGRCPSEYF.

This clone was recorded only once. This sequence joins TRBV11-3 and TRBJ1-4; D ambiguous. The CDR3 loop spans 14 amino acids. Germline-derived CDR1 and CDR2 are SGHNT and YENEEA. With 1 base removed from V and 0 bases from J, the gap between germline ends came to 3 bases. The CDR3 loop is CASSLVATNEKLFF. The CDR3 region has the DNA TGTGCCAGCAGCTTAGTAGCAACTAATGAAAAACTGTTTTTT.

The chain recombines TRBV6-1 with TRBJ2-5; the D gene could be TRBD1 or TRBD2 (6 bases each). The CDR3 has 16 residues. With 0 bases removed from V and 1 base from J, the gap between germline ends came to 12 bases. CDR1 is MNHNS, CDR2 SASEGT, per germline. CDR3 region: CASSEAVGGLQETQYF. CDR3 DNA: TGTGCCAGCAGTGAAGCGGTGGGGGGCCTCCAAGAGACCCAGTACTTC.

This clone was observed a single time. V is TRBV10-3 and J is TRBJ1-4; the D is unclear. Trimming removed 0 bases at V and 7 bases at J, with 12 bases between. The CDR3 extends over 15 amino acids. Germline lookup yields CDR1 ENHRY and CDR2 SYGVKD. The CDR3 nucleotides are TGTGCCATCAGTGAGTCAAGGGTGAAGGGTGAAAAACTGTTTTTT. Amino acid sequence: CAISESRVKGEKLFF.

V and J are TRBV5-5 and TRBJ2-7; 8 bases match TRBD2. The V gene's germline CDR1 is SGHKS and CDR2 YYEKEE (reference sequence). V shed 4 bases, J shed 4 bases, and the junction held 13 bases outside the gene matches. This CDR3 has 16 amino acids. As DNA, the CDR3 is TGTGCCAGCAGCCCGGGGCCCTCTAGCGGGCCTTACGAGCAGTACTTC. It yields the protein CASSPGPSSGPYEQYF.

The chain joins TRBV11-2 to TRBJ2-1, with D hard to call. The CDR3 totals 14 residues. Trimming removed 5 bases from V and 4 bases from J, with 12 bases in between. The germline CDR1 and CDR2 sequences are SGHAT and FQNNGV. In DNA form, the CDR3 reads TGTGCCAGCAGCCTAACGAACAATTACAATGAGCAGTTCTTC. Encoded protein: CASSLTNNYNEQFF. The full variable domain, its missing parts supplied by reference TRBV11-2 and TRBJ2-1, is EAGVAQSPRYKIIEKRQSVAFWCNPISGHATLYWYQQILGQGPKLLIQFQNNGVVDDSQLPKDRFSAERLKGVDSTLKIQPAKLEDSAVYLCASSLTNNYNEQFFGPGTRLTVL.

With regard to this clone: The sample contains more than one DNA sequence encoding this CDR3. The CDR3 protein is CASSLATTYEQYF. The DNA of the CDR3 is TGTGCCAGCAGCTTAGCGACTACCTACGAGCAGTACTTC. The chain has TRBV7-2 and TRBJ2-7; D is perhaps TRBD2 (5 bases). The ends were cut back, 0 bases at V and 2 bases at J, with 5 bases in the middle. The CDR3 runs 13 residues. Per the germline V gene, CDR1 is SGHTA and CDR2 is FQGNSA.

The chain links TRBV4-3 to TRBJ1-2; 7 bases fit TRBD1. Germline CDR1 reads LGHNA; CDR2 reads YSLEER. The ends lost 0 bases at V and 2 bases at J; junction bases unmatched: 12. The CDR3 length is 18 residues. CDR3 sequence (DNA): TGCGCCAGCAGCCAAGATCCCCGACAGGGCGCTAGCAACTATGGCTACACCTTC. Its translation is CASSQDPRQGASNYGYTF.

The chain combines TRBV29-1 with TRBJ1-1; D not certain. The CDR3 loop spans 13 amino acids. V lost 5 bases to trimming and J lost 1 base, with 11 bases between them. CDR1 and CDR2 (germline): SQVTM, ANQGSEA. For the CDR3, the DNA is TGCAGCGTTTCCCACGGATCGAACACTGAAGCTTTCTTT. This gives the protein CSVSHGSNTEAFF.

The CDR3 loop is CASSLGTYTEAFF. The CDR3 coding sequence is TGTGCCAGCAGCTTGGGAACTTACACTGAAGCTTTCTTT. This sequence joins TRBV5-6 and TRBJ1-1; D ambiguous. This CDR3 is built from 13 residues. V was clipped by 0 bases and J by 3 bases, with 6 bases between them. Germline V gene sequence: CDR1 SGHDT, CDR2 YYEEEE.

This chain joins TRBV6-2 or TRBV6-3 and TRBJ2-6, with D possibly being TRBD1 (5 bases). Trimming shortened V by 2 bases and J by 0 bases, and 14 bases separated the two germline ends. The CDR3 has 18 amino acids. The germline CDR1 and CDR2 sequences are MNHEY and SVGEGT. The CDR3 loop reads CASSYGQGANSGANVLTF. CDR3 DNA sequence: TGTGCCAGCAGTTACGGGCAGGGCGCGAACTCTGGGGCCAACGTCCTGACTTTC.